A single sample gave rise to the 11 T cell receptor beta chains below, sequenced in a study of T-cell reconstitution after alpha-beta-depleted transplantation in children. Unique molecular identifiers were incorporated into the prepared TCRbeta library. TCRdb ran MiXCR on the PCR reads and lists one entry per CDR3 protein. The repertoire holds nearly 400,000 distinct CDR3 sequences, with around 20% as singletons. The sequencing used PBMCs from the stem cell graft donor, collected from the stem cell graft. The receptors were sampled from a human donor who donated a stem cell graft to a child with acute myeloid leukemia.

The chain is built from TRBV29-1 and TRBJ2-3, with TRBD2 matching over 14 bases. This CDR3 has 15 residues. The trim removed 7 bases at V and 4 bases at J, leaving 7 bases unmatched. Germline CDR1 reads SQVTM; CDR2 reads ANQGSEA. The CDR3 coding sequence is TGCAGCGGTAGGACTAGCGGGGGGCACGCAGATACGCAGTATTTT. Translated, it gives CSGRTSGGHADTQYF.

J is TRBJ2-7 and V is TRBV11-2; D gene unclear. V was pared by 5 bases and J by 0 bases, with 14 bases between. Germline-derived CDR1 and CDR2 are SGHAT and FQNNGV. The length of the CDR3 is 15 residues. CDR3 coding DNA: TGTGCCAGCAGCCCAACCCAAAGGAGCTCCTACGAGCAGTACTTC. It yields the protein CASSPTQRSSYEQYF.

This clonotype was counted ten times or more. This chain connects TRBV20-1 to TRBJ2-1; 12 bases match TRBD2. With 0 bases clipped from V and 6 bases from J, the junction kept 6 bases outside the gene matches. The CDR3 loop spans 16 amino acids. The germline V gene has CDR1 DFQATT and CDR2 SNEGSKA (reference sequence). The CDR3 bases are TGCAGTGCTAGAGAGCTAGCGGGAGGGCCGGGCAATGAGCAGTTCTTC. Translated: CSARELAGGPGNEQFF.

This clonotype was counted many times. V usage is TRBV20-1 and J usage is TRBJ1-4; D unresolved. Germline CDR1 is DFQATT and CDR2 is SNEGSKA (reference sequence). The V gene lost 2 bases and the J gene lost 0 bases, with 4 bases spanning the gap. The CDR3 length is 13 residues. CDR3: CSARQATNEKLFF. The CDR3 DNA reads TGCAGTGCTAGACAGGCAACTAATGAAAAACTGTTTTTT.

There are a few counts of this clonotype. J is TRBJ1-1 and V is TRBV25-1; a weak D match, TRBD1 (5 bases). The length of the CDR3 is 12 residues. The V end was cut by 2 bases, the J end by 5 bases, with 6 bases between. Per the germline V gene, CDR1 is MGHDK and CDR2 is SYGVNS. The CDR3 here is CASSEGGTEAFF. The DNA of the CDR3 is TGTGCCAGCAGTGAAGGGGGGACTGAAGCTTTCTTT.

The sample holds many counts of this clonotype. This chain's CDR3 is CASSLGGAAHNEQFF. CDR3 bases: TGTGCCAGCAGTTTAGGTGGTGCCGCCCACAATGAGCAGTTCTTC. The rearrangement joins TRBV12-3 or TRBV12-4 to TRBJ2-1; unclear D gene. The CDR3 loop spans 15 amino acids. V was pared by 1 base and J by 5 bases, with 12 bases between.

About this clonotype itself: A much larger clone lies a single base off, so this may be a read error. The chain combines TRBV10-3 with TRBJ1-2, with D possibly TRBD1 on 5 matching bases. The CDR3 totals 12 residues. Germline-derived CDR1 and CDR2 are ENHRY and SYGVKD. Here the CDR3 reads CVISGGNYGYTF. CDR3 DNA: TGTGTCATCAGTGGGGGGAACTATGGCTACACCTTC.

DNA of the CDR3: TGTGCCAGCAGCGACAAGTCCTACAATGAGCAGTTCTTC. This encodes CASSDKSYNEQFF. The rearrangement joins TRBV7-2 to TRBJ2-1; D is unresolved. V shed 5 bases and J shed 1 base, with 6 bases lying between them. CDR3 size: 13 residues. Per the germline V gene, CDR1 is SGHTA and CDR2 is FQGNSA.

The chain carries TRBV21-1 and TRBJ2-7; TRBD1 is the table's D call, not checked against the DNA. TRBV21-1 constitutes a pseudogene. The CDR3 loop spans 17 amino acids. CDR3 region: CASSKANWDRRSYEQYF. The CDR3 DNA is TGTGCCAGCAGCAAAGCGAACTGGGACAGACGCTCCTACGAGCAGTACTTC.

V usage is TRBV15 and J usage is TRBJ2-3; D gene uncertain. Trimming took off 1 base at V and 0 bases at J, with 11 bases between the two ends. Germline-derived CDR1 and CDR2 are LNHNV and YYDKDF (reference sequence). The CDR3 is made up of 16 amino acids. In nucleotides, the CDR3 is TGTGCCACCAGCAGAGGTCCTATCCGGAGCACAGATACGCAGTATTTT. Residues: CATSRGPIRSTDTQYF.

This clonotype was seen only a few times. The J gene is TRBJ2-1, the V gene TRBV12-3 or TRBV12-4, with 9 nucleotides matching TRBD1. The CDR3 sequence is 16 residues long. Trimming took 8 bases from V and 2 from J; bases not matched to a gene: 10. The CDR3 nucleotides are TGTGCCAGCGGCAGACAGGGGGTTTTTCCCTACAATGAGCAGTTCTTC. This translates into CASGRQGVFPYNEQFF.